These 14 T cell receptor beta chains share one sample of origin, sequenced in a study of T cell clonotyping in hematopoietic cell transplantation. Time point here: recipient sample about 28 days before transplant, after cytoreduction. The protocol was immunoSEQ multiplex PCR, while the TCRdb copy is restricted to in-frame clones and leaves out a portion. The table lists around 45,000 clones, about four fifths of them singletons. Sequenced here: peripheral blood mononuclear cells, sampled before stem cell transplant. The source is a man aged 55 to 70 with myelodysplastic syndrome. Some clones in this sample may be carry-over from other donors' samples.

The chain carries TRBV6-5 and TRBJ1-6; possibly TRBD1 for D (6 bases). V dropped 6 bases and J dropped 2 bases, with 11 bases sitting between them. CDR1 is MNHEY and CDR2 is SVGAGI in the germline V gene. The CDR3 has 15 amino acids. The CDR3 DNA follows: TGTGCCAGCAGAAAAACAGGGACCTATAATTCACCCCTCCACTTT. As protein: CASRKTGTYNSPLHF.

The chain links TRBV14 to TRBJ1-2, with D unresolved. The CDR3 is made up of 13 amino acids. Germline-derived CDR1 and CDR2 are SGHDN and FVKESK. Trimming pared 1 base from V and 7 bases from J, leaving 10 bases between. As DNA, the CDR3 is TGTGCCAGCAGCCAAGTGAGAGGGTCTGGCTACACCTTC. This translates into CASSQVRGSGYTF.

The chain employs TRBV6-6 and TRBJ1-1; no reliable D call. Looked up from germline, CDR1 is MNHNY and CDR2 is SVGAGI (reference sequence). This CDR3 is built from 13 residues. The ends were cut back, 8 bases at V and 1 base at J, with 11 bases in the middle. In DNA, the CDR3 is TGTGCCAGCTCTTCAGTAGGGAACACTGAAGCTTTCTTT. Protein: CASSSVGNTEAFF.

This clone has a handful of counts. CDR3: CACSGGRVEAFF. CDR3 nucleotides: TGTGCCTGTTCAGGGGGCCGAGTTGAAGCTTTCTTT. The V and J genes are TRBV30 and TRBJ1-1, with TRBD1 matching 8 bases. Germline lookup yields CDR1 GTSNPN and CDR2 SVGIG (reference sequence). The CDR3 extends over 12 amino acids. V trimming: 6 bases; J trimming: 7 bases; junction bases outside the gene matches: 7.

The gene calls are TRBV2 and TRBJ1-5, with D unclear. Per germline, CDR1 SNHLY and CDR2 FYNNEI. V was cut by 6 bases and J by 4 bases, with 10 bases left in between. The CDR3 is 13 residues long. The chain's CDR3 is CASRRDLNQPQHF. Here the CDR3 DNA reads TGTGCCAGCAGAAGGGATTTGAATCAGCCCCAGCATTTT.

The CDR3 sequence is CASSIAGGRELFF. The CDR3, as DNA: TGTGCCAGTAGTATAGCGGGTGGCAGGGAGCTGTTTTTT. V gene TRBV19 combines with J gene TRBJ2-2, with no clear D. The CDR3 is made up of 13 amino acids. V shed 1 base and J shed 9 bases, with 9 bases lying between them. CDR1 and CDR2 (germline): LNHDA, SQIVND (reference sequence).

This chain connects TRBV4-3 to TRBJ2-2; 8 bases are shared with TRBD2. Per the germline V gene, CDR1 is LGHNA and CDR2 is YSLEER. The CDR3 has 17 residues. Trimming at V came to 0 bases and at J to 5 bases, leaving 8 bases not matched to a gene. CDR3 amino acids: CASSQDGSGGGTGELFF. The CDR3 DNA reads TGCGCCAGCAGCCAAGATGGGAGCGGGGGCGGGACCGGGGAGCTGTTTTTT.

As for this clone: Its ends do not fully match the called genes, so a read error is possible. The chain joins TRBV9 to TRBJ1-2; possibly TRBD1 for D (5 bases). The CDR3 length is 13 residues. Germline loops: CDR1 SGDLS, CDR2 YYNGEE. The CDR3: CASSVSSTDPAYF. The DNA for the CDR3 is TGTGCCAGCAGCGTAAGTTCGACAGACCCTGCCTACTTC.

This clone was recorded a few times. The chain joins TRBV19 to TRBJ1-5, with D uncertain. The CDR3 totals 13 residues. The germline CDR1 and CDR2 sequences are LNHDA and SQIVND (reference sequence). V dropped 1 base and J dropped 9 bases, with 10 bases sitting between them. The chain's CDR3 is CASSIGGMGPQHF. DNA for the CDR3: TGTGCCAGTAGTATAGGTGGGATGGGGCCCCAGCATTTT.

The chain combines TRBV30 with TRBJ1-2; 7 nucleotides line up with TRBD1. Germline trimming cut 0 bases from V and 5 bases from J; bases unmatched to any gene: 6. This CDR3 is built from 14 residues. Germline lookup yields CDR1 GTSNPN and CDR2 SVGIG (reference sequence). CDR3 in amino acids: CAWSVNQGGYGYTF. Written as DNA, the CDR3 is TGTGCCTGGAGTGTTAACCAGGGGGGATATGGCTACACCTTC.

The chain carries TRBV5-1 and TRBJ1-6; a weak D match, TRBD1 (5 bases). The germline V gene encodes CDR1 SGHRS and CDR2 YFSETQ. The CDR3 contains 15 residues. Trimming shortened V by 3 bases and J by 7 bases, and 14 bases separated the two germline ends. As DNA, the CDR3 is TGCGCCAGCAGCTCTTGGGGGGAGGGGAATTCACCCCTCCACTTT. Protein product: CASSSWGEGNSPLHF.

The rearrangement uses TRBV29-1 and TRBJ2-7; possible D gene TRBD1, 6 bases. The CDR3 runs 12 residues. Germline values: CDR1 SQVTM, CDR2 ANQGSEA. V lost 4 bases and J 4 bases, leaving 11 bases between the germline ends. The CDR3 region is CSVGAGEYEQYF. CDR3 sequence (DNA): TGCAGCGTTGGTGCAGGGGAGTACGAGCAGTACTTC.

The J gene is TRBJ1-6, the V gene TRBV5-1; 8 bases align to TRBD1. V gave up 4 bases and J gave up 9 bases; unmatched junction bases: 6. The CDR3 length is 14 residues. The V gene's germline CDR1 is SGHRS and CDR2 YFSETQ. This CDR3 reads CASSTGTGGSPLHF. The CDR3 coding sequence is TGCGCCAGCAGCACCGGGACAGGAGGTTCACCCCTCCACTTT.

The chain uses TRBV5-1 and TRBJ1-4; D call uncertain. The germline gives CDR1 SGHRS, CDR2 YFSETQ. The CDR3 loop spans 15 amino acids. Between the trimmed V and J ends, which lost 7 bases and 0 bases, there was a span of 13 bases. The CDR3 coding sequence is TGCGCCAGCTCAGAGACCTTGGCAACTAATGAAAAACTGTTTTTT. Its translation is CASSETLATNEKLFF.